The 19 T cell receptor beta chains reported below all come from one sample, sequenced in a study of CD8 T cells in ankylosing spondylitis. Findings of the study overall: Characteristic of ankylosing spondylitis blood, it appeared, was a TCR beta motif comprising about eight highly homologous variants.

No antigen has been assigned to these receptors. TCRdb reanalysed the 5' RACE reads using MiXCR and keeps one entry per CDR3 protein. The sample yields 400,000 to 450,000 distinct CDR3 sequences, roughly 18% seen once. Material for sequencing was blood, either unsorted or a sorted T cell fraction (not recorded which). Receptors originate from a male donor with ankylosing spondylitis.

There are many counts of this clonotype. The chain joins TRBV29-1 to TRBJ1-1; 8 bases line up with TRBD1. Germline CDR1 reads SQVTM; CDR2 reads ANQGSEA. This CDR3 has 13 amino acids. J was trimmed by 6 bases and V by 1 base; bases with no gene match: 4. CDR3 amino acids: CSVEGQTGAEAFF. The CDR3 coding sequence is TGCAGCGTTGAAGGACAGACAGGGGCTGAAGCTTTCTTT.

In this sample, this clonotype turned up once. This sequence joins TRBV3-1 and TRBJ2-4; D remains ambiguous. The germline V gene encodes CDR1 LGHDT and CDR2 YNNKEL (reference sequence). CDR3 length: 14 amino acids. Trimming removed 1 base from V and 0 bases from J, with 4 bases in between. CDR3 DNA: TGTGCCAGCAGCCAAGCGGTAGCCAAAAACATTCAGTACTTC. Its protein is CASSQAVAKNIQYF. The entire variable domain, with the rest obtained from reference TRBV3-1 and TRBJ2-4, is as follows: DTAVSQTPKYLVTQMGNDKSIKCEQNLGHDTMYWYKQDSKKFLKIMFSYNNKELIINETVPNRFSPKSPDKAHLNLHINSLELGDSAVYFCASSQAVAKNIQYFGAGTRLSVL.

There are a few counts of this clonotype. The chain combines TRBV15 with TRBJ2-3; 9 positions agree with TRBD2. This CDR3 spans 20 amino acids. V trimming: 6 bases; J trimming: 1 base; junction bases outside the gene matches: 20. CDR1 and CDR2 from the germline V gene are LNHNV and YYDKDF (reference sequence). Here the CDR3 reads CATSHGGLAGAQLGTDTQYF. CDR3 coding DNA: TGTGCCACCAGTCACGGGGGGTTAGCGGGGGCCCAACTCGGCACAGATACGCAGTATTTT.

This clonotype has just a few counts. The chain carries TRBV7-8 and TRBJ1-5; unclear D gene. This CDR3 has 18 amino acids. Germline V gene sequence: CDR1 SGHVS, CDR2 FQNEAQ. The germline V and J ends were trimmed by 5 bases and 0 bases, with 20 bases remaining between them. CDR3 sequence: CASSPTEGLRTSNQPQHF. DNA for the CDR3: TGTGCCAGCAGCCCGACCGAAGGCCTCAGAACTAGCAATCAGCCCCAGCATTTT.

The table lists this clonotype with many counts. The CDR3 here is CASSLATSWTGGLRAMNTEAFF. The CDR3 region has the DNA TGCGCCAGCAGCTTGGCCACGTCTTGGACAGGGGGACTAAGGGCCATGAACACTGAAGCTTTCTTT. This chain links TRBV5-1 with TRBJ1-1, with TRBD1 matching 10 bases. V lost 0 bases, J lost 0 bases, and 20 bases stayed unmatched. The CDR3 contains 22 residues. Germline loops: CDR1 SGHRS, CDR2 YFSETQ.

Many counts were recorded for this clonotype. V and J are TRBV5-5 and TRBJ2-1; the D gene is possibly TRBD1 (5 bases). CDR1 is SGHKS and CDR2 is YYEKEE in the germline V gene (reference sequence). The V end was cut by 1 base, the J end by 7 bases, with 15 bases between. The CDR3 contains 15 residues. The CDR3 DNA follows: TGTGCCAGCAGCTTGCCGGCGCAGGGTGGGAATGAGCAGTTCTTC. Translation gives CASSLPAQGGNEQFF.

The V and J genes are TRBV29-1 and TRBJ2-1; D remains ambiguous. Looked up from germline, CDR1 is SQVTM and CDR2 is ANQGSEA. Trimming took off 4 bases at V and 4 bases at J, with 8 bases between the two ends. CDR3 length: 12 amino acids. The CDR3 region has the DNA TGCAGCGTTGCTTCTAGTTACAATGAGCAGTTCTTC. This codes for CSVASSYNEQFF.

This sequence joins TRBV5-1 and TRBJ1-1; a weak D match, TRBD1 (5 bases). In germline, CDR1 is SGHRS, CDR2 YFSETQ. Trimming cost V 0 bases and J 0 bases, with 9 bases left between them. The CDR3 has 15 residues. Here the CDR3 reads CASSLGQTLNTEAFF. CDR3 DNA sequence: TGCGCCAGCAGCTTGGGACAGACACTGAACACTGAAGCTTTCTTT.

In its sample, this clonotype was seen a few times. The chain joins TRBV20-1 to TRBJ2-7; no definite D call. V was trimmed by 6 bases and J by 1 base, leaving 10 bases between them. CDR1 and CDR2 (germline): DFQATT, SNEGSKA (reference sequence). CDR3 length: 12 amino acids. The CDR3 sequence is CSAQSGSYEQYF. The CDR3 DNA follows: TGCAGTGCCCAGAGTGGATCCTACGAGCAGTACTTC.

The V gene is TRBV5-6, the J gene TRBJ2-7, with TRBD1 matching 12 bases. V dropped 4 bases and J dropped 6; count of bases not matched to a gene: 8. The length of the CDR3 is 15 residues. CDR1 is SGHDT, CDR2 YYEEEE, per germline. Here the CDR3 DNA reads TGTGCCAGCAGCCGTCGGGACAGGGGGCTTTCCGAGCAGTACTTC. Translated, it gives CASSRRDRGLSEQYF.

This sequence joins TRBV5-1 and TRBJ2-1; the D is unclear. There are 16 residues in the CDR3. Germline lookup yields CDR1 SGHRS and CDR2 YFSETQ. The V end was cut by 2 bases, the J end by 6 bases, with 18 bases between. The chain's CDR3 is CASSFSSTLWANEQFF. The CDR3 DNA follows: TGCGCCAGCAGCTTTAGCAGCACCCTATGGGCCAATGAGCAGTTCTTC.

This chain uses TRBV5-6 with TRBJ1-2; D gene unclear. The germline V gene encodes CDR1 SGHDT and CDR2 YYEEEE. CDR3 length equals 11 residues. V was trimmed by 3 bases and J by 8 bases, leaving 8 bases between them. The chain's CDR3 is CASSSSHGYTF. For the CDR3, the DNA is TGTGCCAGCAGCTCCAGTCACGGCTACACCTTC.

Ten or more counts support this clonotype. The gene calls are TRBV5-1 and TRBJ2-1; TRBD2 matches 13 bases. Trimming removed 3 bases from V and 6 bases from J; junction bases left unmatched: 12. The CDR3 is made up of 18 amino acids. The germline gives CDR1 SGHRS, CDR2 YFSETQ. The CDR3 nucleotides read TGCGCCAGCAGCTATTATCCGGGGACTAGCGGGACGAGCAATGAGCAGTTCTTC. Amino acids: CASSYYPGTSGTSNEQFF.

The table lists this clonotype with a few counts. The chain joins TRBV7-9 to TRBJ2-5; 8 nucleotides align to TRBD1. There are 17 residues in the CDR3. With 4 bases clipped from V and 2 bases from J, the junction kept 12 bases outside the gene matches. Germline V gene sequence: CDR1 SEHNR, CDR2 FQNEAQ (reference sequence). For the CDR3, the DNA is TGTGCCAGCAGCTGGGCGCCGGGACAGGAGAAACAAGAGACCCAGTACTTC. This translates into CASSWAPGQEKQETQYF.

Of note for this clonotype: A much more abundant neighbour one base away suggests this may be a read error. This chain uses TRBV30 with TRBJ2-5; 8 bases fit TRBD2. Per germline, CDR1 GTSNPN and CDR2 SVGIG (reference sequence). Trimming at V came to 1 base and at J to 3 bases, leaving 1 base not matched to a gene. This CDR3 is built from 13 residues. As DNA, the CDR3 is TGTGCCTGGAGTGGGACTAGCAAAGAGACCCAGTACTTC. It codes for CAWSGTSKETQYF.

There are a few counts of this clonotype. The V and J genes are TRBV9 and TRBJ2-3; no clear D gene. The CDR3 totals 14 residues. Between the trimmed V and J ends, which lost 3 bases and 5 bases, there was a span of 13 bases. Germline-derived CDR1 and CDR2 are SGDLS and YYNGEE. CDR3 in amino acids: CASSATSMGDTQYF. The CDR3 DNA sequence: TGTGCCAGCAGCGCTACGTCTATGGGAGATACGCAGTATTTT.

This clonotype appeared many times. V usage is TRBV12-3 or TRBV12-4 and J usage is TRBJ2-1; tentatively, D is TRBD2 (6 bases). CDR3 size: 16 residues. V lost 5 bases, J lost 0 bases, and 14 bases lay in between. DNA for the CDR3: TGTGCCAGCAGTCCACGGGGCGGGGTCTCCTACAATGAGCAGTTCTTC. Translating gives CASSPRGGVSYNEQFF.

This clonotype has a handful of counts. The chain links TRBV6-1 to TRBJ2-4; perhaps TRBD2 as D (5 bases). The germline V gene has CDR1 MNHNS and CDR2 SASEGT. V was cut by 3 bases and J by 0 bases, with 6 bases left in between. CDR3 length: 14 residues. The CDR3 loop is CASSDGIAKNIQYF. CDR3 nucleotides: TGTGCCAGCAGTGACGGGATAGCCAAAAACATTCAGTACTTC.

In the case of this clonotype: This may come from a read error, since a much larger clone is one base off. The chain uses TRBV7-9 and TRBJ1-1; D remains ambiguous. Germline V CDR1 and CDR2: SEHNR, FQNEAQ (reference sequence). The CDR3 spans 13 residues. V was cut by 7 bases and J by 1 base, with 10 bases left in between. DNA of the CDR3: TGTGCCAGCATCCCACAGAAGAACACTGAAGCTTTCTTT. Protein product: CASIPQKNTEAFF. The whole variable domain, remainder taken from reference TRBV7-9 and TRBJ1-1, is DTGVSQNPRHKITKRGQNVTFRCDPISEHNRLYWYRQTLGQGPEFLTYFQNEAQLEKSRLLSDRFSAERPKGSFSTLEIQRTEQGDSAMYLCASIPQKNTEAFFGQGTRLTVV.